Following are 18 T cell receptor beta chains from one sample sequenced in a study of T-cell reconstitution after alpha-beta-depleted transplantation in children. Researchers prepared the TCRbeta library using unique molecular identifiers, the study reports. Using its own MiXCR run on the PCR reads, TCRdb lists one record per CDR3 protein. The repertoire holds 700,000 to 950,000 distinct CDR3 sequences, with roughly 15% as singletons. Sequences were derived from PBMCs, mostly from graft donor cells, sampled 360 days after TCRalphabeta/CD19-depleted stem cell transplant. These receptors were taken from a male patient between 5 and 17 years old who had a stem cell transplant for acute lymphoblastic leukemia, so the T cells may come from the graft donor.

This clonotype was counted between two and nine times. In nucleotides, the CDR3 is TGCAGTGCCCGCCACAGGGTGAGCTCCTACAATGAGCAGTTCTTC. This codes for CSARHRVSSYNEQFF. This chain links TRBV20-1 with TRBJ2-1; the D gene is possibly TRBD1 (6 bases). The CDR3 length is 15 residues. The germline gives CDR1 DFQATT, CDR2 SNEGSKA (reference sequence). V was trimmed by 6 bases and J by 0 bases, leaving 15 bases between them.

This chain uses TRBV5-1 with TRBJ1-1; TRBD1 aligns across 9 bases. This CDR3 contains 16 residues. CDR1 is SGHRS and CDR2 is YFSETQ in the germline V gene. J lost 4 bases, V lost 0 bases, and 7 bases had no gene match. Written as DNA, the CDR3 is TGCGCCAGCAGCTTGGCCGGGACAGGGCTTGGCACTGAAGCTTTCTTT. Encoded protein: CASSLAGTGLGTEAFF.

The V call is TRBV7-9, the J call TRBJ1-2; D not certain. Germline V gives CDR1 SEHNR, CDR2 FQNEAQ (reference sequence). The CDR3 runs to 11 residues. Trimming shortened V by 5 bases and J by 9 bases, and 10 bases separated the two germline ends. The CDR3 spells CASSRSGSYTF. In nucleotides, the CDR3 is TGTGCCAGCAGCCGTTCCGGTAGCTACACCTTC.

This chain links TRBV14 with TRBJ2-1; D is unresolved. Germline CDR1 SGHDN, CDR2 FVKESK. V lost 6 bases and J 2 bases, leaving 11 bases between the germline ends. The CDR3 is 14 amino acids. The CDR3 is CASRPHRTYNEQFF. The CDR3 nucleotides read TGTGCCAGCAGGCCCCATCGGACCTACAATGAGCAGTTCTTC.

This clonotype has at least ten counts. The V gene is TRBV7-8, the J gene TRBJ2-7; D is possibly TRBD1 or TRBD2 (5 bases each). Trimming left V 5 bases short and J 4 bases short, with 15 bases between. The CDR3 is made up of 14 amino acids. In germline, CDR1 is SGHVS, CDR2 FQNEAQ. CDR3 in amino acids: CASSTRGRVYEQYF. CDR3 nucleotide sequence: TGTGCCAGCAGCACCCGGGGCCGAGTGTACGAGCAGTACTTC.

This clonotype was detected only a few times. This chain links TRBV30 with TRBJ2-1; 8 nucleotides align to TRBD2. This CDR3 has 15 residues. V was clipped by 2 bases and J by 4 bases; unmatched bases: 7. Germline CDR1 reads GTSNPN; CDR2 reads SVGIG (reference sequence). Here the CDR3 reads CAWSNLAGRYNEQFF. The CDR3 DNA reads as TGTGCCTGGAGTAATTTAGCGGGACGTTACAATGAGCAGTTCTTC.

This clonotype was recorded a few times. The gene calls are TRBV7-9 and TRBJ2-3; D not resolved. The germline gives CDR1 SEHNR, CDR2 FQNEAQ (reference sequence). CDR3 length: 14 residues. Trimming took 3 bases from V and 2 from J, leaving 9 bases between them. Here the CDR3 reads CASSLVFTTDTQYF. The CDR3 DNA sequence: TGTGCCAGCAGCTTGGTGTTTACCACAGATACGCAGTATTTT.

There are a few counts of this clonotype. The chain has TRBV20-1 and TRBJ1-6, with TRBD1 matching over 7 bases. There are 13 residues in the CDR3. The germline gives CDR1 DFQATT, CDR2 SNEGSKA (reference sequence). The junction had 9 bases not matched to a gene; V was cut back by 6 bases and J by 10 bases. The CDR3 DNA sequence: TGCAGTGCCCAACGGGACAGACAGTCACCCCTCCACTTT. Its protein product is CSAQRDRQSPLHF.

CDR3 residues: CASSSFGRGNEKLFF. CDR3 nucleotide sequence: TGCGCCAGCAGCTCATTCGGAAGGGGTAATGAAAAACTGTTTTTT. The chain couples TRBV5-1 to TRBJ1-4, with a weak D call TRBD1 (5 bases). Between the trimmed V and J ends, which lost 3 bases and 4 bases, there was a span of 13 bases. CDR1 SGHRS and CDR2 YFSETQ come from the germline V gene. CDR3 length equals 15 residues.

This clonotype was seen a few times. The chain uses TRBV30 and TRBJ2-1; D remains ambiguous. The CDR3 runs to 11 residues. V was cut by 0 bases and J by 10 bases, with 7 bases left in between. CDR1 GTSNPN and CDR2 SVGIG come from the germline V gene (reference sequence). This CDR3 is CAWSVHSEQFF. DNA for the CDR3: TGTGCCTGGAGTGTACACTCAGAGCAGTTCTTC.

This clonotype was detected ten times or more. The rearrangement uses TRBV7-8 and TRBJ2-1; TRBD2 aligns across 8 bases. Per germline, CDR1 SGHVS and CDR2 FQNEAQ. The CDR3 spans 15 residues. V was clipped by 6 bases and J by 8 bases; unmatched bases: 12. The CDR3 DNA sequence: TGTGCCAGCAGGAGGTCCGGGACTAGAGCCCATGAGCAGTTCTTC. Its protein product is CASRRSGTRAHEQFF.

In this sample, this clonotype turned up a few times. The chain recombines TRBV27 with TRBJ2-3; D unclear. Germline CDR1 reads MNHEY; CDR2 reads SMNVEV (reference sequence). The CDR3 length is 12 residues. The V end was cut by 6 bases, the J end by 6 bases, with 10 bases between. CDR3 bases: TGTGCCAGCAGGGCTTTTGCTGATACGCAGTATTTT. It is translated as CASRAFADTQYF.

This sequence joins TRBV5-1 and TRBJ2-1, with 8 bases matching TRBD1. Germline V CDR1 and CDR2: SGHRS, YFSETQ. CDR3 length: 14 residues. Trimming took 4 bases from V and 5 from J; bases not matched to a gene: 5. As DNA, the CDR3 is TGCGCCAGCAGCACAGGACAGGGAGACAATGAGCAGTTCTTC. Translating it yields CASSTGQGDNEQFF.

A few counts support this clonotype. DNA of the CDR3: TGTGCCAGCACCCAGCTTGGCGGATCCACAGATACGCAGTATTTT. It codes for CASTQLGGSTDTQYF. This rearrangement joins TRBV7-2 to TRBJ2-3; D ambiguous. Trimming cost V 7 bases and J 2 bases, with 16 bases left between them. The germline CDR1 and CDR2 sequences are SGHTA and FQGNSA. This CDR3 is 15 amino acids long.

The CDR3 DNA reads as TGTGCCAGCAGCCGCCGGGCTAGCGGCCTCACAGATACGCAGTATTTT. This codes for CASSRRASGLTDTQYF. The chain uses TRBV5-5 and TRBJ2-3; 7 nucleotides line up with TRBD2. The CDR3 spans 16 residues. CDR1 and CDR2 (germline): SGHKS, YYEKEE (reference sequence). J gave up 2 bases and V 4 bases, and 10 bases lay outside the gene matches.

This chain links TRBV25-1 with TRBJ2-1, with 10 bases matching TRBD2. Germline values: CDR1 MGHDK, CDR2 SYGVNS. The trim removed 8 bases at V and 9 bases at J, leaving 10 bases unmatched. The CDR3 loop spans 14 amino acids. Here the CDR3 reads CASRPGLAAPEQFF. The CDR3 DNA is TGTGCCAGCCGACCTGGACTAGCGGCACCTGAGCAGTTCTTC.

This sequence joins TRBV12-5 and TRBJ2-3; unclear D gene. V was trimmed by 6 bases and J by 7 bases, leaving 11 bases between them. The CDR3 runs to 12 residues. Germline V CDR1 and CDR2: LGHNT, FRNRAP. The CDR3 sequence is CASGNNAYTQYF. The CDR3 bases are TGTGCTAGTGGAAACAACGCTTATACGCAGTATTTT.

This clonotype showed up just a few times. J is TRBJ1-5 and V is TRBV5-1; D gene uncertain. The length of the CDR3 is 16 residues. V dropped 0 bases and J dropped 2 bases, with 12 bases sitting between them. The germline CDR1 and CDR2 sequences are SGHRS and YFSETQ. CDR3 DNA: TGCGCCAGCAGCTTGGTGGGTGGGAAGGGCAATCAGCCCCAGCATTTT. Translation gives CASSLVGGKGNQPQHF.